This T cell receptor (beta chain) was profiled in a study of blood T cell repertoires in COVID-19. Here immunoSEQ multiplex PCR was the method, and the copy in TCRdb shows in-frame clones only, minus some. This table holds over 200,000 clones, 80% to 90% found once. This CDR3 contains 16 residues. Trimming took off 6 bases at V and 1 base at J, with 13 bases between the two ends. Per germline, CDR1 MNHEY and CDR2 SVGEGT. Individuals in the exposed group had encountered a COVID-19 case within 2 weeks preceding study entry. The chain is built from TRBV6-2 or TRBV6-3 and TRBJ2-6; D uncertain. The sequenced sample consisted of PBMCs or T cells enriched from blood (not recorded which). This clonotype was sampled from a woman aged 25 to 45 who had been exposed to COVID-19. The CDR3 is CASSPTLGSGANVLTF. The CDR3 bases are TGTGCCAGCAGCCCTACCCTCGGTTCTGGGGCCAACGTCCTGACTTTC.